Presented here are 4 T cell receptor beta chains from one specimen sequenced in a study of T cells in Graves' hyperthyroidism and ophthalmopathy. Authors of the study amplified TCR beta CDR3 regions from RNA transcripts. The HTBI primer set was used in a first-round RT-PCR of the TCR CDR3. TCRdb reprocessed the multiplex PCR reads via MiXCR and lists one record per CDR3 protein. The sample lists about 400,000 distinct CDR3 sequences, 15% occurring once. Sequenced: blood. These receptors were collected from a woman aged 25 to 39 with Graves' hyperthyroidism.

This clonotype has a handful of counts. This sequence joins TRBV18 and TRBJ2-2; the D gene is possibly TRBD1 (5 bases). V shed 6 bases and J shed 7 bases, with 15 bases lying between them. Germline CDR1 and CDR2: KGHSH and LQKENI. This CDR3 comprises 14 residues. The CDR3 DNA reads TGTGCCAGCTCGAAATTGCTACAGGACGGGGAGCTGTTTTTT. The encoded protein is CASSKLLQDGELFF.

The chain carries TRBV2 and TRBJ2-3; D not certain. Germline CDR1 SNHLY, CDR2 FYNNEI. Trimming shortened V by 7 bases and J by 1 base, and 9 bases separated the two germline ends. This CDR3 has 13 residues. The CDR3 loop is CASTREGTDTQYF. CDR3 nucleotides: TGTGCCAGCACGAGAGAAGGCACAGATACGCAGTATTTT.

A few counts support this clonotype. This chain links TRBV4-2 with TRBJ2-7; 15 bases fit TRBD2. Trimming cost V 3 bases and J 7 bases; bases outside gene matches: 7. The CDR3 has 16 residues. CDR1 and CDR2 from the germline V gene are LGHNA and YNFKEQ. The CDR3 nucleotides read TGTGCCAGCAGCCAGGGACTAGCGGGAGGCCTTAATGAGCAGTACTTC. It specifies CASSQGLAGGLNEQYF.

This clonotype showed up many times. This chain links TRBV11-2 with TRBJ2-7; a possible D gene is TRBD1 (6 bases). Trimming took 2 bases from V and 6 from J, leaving 20 bases between them. This CDR3 contains 16 residues. The germline V gene encodes CDR1 SGHAT and CDR2 FQNNGV. The CDR3 protein is CASSLSQGSGIFEQYF. CDR3 nucleotides: TGTGCCAGCAGCTTATCCCAGGGGTCGGGGATCTTCGAGCAGTACTTC. The variable domain in full, with the rest retrieved from reference TRBV11-2 and TRBJ2-7, is EAGVAQSPRYKIIEKRQSVAFWCNPISGHATLYWYQQILGQGPKLLIQFQNNGVVDDSQLPKDRFSAERLKGVDSTLKIQPAKLEDSAVYLCASSLSQGSGIFEQYFGPGTRLTVT.